Following are 24 T cell receptor beta chains from one sample sequenced in a study of vaccination effects on CD4 cells after COVID-19 (dated 2022 in TCRdb). Library preparation used the immunoSEQ multiplex PCR assay. TCRdb took over this immuneACCESS table, retaining in-frame rearrangements with V and J assigned. Such tables are incomplete; in checked studies, under half of the missing clones stem from an unresolved V gene, and the remainder is unexplained. The sample table contains under 85,000 clones; only one count was recorded for about 74% of them. Jointly, the top ten make up approximately 1.9% of the sample. These receptors lack a known antigen. To identify antigen-specific CD4+ T cell clonotypes by their expansion, the ViraFEST assay first stimulated PBMC with viral peptide pools and then applied TCR sequencing. After more than 9 days of culture, CD4+ T cells were isolated with the EasySep CD4+ T cell isolation kit.

This sample comprised CD4+ T cells from PBMCs cultured with HCoV-229E spike peptides, obtained before COVID-19 vaccination. This specimen's cell subset or site label, per the study, means: HCoV-229E spike overlapping peptide pool stimulation. All receptors derive from a human donor who received a COVID-19 vaccine.

The genes are TRBV9 and TRBJ2-5; D tentatively reads TRBD1 or TRBD2 (5 bases each). Trimming took off 1 base at V and 5 bases at J, with 9 bases between the two ends. This CDR3 is 13 amino acids long. Germline CDR1 reads SGDLS; CDR2 reads YYNGEE. CDR3 protein: CASSVRGDETQYF. The CDR3 nucleotides are TGTGCCAGCAGCGTAAGAGGGGATGAGACCCAGTACTTC.

The chain carries TRBV28 and TRBJ1-2; possibly TRBD1 for D (5 bases). The CDR3 is 14 amino acids. V was cut by 7 bases and J by 6 bases, with 18 bases left in between. Per germline, CDR1 MDHEN and CDR2 SYDVKM. CDR3 loop: CASTGLRVVDGYTF. In nucleotides, the CDR3 is TGTGCCAGCACAGGGCTGAGGGTGGTGGATGGCTACACCTTC.

This clone was observed a handful of times. V gene TRBV14 combines with J gene TRBJ1-1; D not certain. This CDR3 has 15 amino acids. The V end lost 4 bases, the J end lost 6 bases, and 18 bases lay between the germline ends. Germline V gives CDR1 SGHDN, CDR2 FVKESK. CDR3 sequence (DNA): TGTGCCAGCAGCCTGGAGTTAGGACCTTTCCCTGAAGCTTTCTTT. Translation: CASSLELGPFPEAFF. Filled out from reference TRBV14 and TRBJ1-1, the complete variable domain reads EAGVTQFPSHSVIEKGQTVTLRCDPISGHDNLYWYRRVMGKEIKFLLHFVKESKQDESGMPNNRFLAERTGGTYSTLKVQPAELEDSGVYFCASSLELGPFPEAFFGQGTRLTVV.

The chain uses TRBV7-8 and TRBJ2-1, with TRBD2 matching 7 bases. The CDR3 sequence is 15 residues long. Losses at the gene ends were 5 bases for V and 4 bases for J; bases not matched to a gene: 8. Germline V lookup: CDR1 SGHVS, CDR2 FQNEAQ. CDR3 protein: CASSQTSGVYNEQFF. As DNA, the CDR3 is TGTGCCAGCAGCCAGACAAGCGGGGTTTACAATGAGCAGTTCTTC.

This clone was recorded only once. J is TRBJ1-4 and V is TRBV28; TRBD1 matches 7 bases. The germline V gene has CDR1 MDHEN and CDR2 SYDVKM. V dropped 4 bases and J dropped 5; count of bases not matched to a gene: 4. The CDR3 has 14 amino acids. CDR3 amino acids: CASSSGGGNEKLFF. The CDR3 coding sequence is TGTGCCAGCAGTTCAGGGGGAGGGAATGAAAAACTGTTTTTT.

V gene TRBV6-2 or TRBV6-3 combines with J gene TRBJ2-3; 8 positions match TRBD1. The CDR3 has 12 amino acids. CDR1 is MNHEY and CDR2 is SVGEGT in the germline V gene. The junction had 5 bases not matched to a gene; V was cut back by 5 bases and J by 10 bases. CDR3 coding DNA: TGTGCCAGCAGTAGAGGACAGGGTGCGCAGTATTTT. Encoded protein: CASSRGQGAQYF.

V gene TRBV7-2 combines with J gene TRBJ1-3; the match to TRBD1 covers 7 bases. V shed 3 bases, J shed 0 bases, and the junction held 2 bases outside the gene matches. The length of the CDR3 is 15 residues. Germline CDR1 and CDR2: SGHTA and FQGNSA. The CDR3 loop is CASSFSGGSGNTIYF. The DNA for the CDR3 is TGTGCCAGCAGCTTTTCAGGGGGCTCTGGAAACACCATATATTTT. The full variable domain, in which reference TRBV7-2 and TRBJ1-3 provide the parts outside the CDR3, is GAGVSQSPSNKVTEKGKDVELRCDPISGHTALYWYRQSLGQGLEFLIYFQGNSAPDKSGLPSDRFSAERTGGSVSTLTIQRTQQEDSAVYLCASSFSGGSGNTIYFGEGSWLTVV.

The rearrangement joins TRBV15 to TRBJ2-1, with 7 bases aligning to TRBD1. Germline CDR1 reads LNHNV; CDR2 reads YYDKDF (reference sequence). The CDR3 runs 15 residues. The junction had 5 bases not matched to a gene; V was cut back by 4 bases and J by 2 bases. CDR3 amino acids: CATSNTGATYNEQFF. The CDR3 nucleotides are TGTGCCACCAGCAATACAGGGGCAACCTACAATGAGCAGTTCTTC.

V and J are TRBV5-4 and TRBJ2-5, with D tentatively TRBD1 (6 bases). The CDR3 length is 14 residues. V lost 0 bases and J 1 base, leaving 7 bases between the germline ends. Germline V CDR1 and CDR2: SGHNT, YYREEE (reference sequence). The CDR3 sequence: CASSLGGPQETQYF. The CDR3 coding sequence is TGTGCCAGCAGCTTGGGGGGGCCCCAAGAGACCCAGTACTTC.

This clone occurred a few times. CDR3 loop: CASSRRDTGSPLHF. The CDR3 nucleotides read TGTGCCAGCAGCCGACGGGACACTGGATCACCCCTCCACTTT. The chain joins TRBV7-9 to TRBJ1-6, with D tentatively TRBD1 (6 bases). V shed 5 bases and J shed 10 bases, with 15 bases lying between them. The CDR3 totals 14 residues. CDR1 is SEHNR, CDR2 FQNEAQ, per germline (reference sequence).

This rearrangement joins TRBV19 to TRBJ1-1; possible D gene TRBD1, 6 bases. Trimming took 3 bases from V and 7 from J, leaving 18 bases between them. The CDR3 is 15 amino acids. Germline V lookup: CDR1 LNHDA, CDR2 SQIVND (reference sequence). Here the CDR3 reads CASSIRGGSSNEAFF. Here the CDR3 DNA reads TGTGCCAGTAGTATCCGAGGGGGTTCGAGCAATGAAGCTTTCTTT.

This clone was recorded a few times. Within the sample, other DNA sequences also encode this same CDR3. J is TRBJ1-5 and V is TRBV3-1 (or the pseudogene TRBV3-2); D gene ambiguous. The V end lost 1 base, the J end lost 7 bases, and 5 bases lay between the germline ends. The CDR3 has 12 residues. Germline V lookup: CDR1 LGHDT, CDR2 YNNKEL (reference sequence). The CDR3 DNA is TGTGCCAGCAGCCAAGGGGGACAGCCCCAGCATTTT. This codes for CASSQGGQPQHF.

The chain carries TRBV10-3 and TRBJ2-3; D is perhaps TRBD2 (5 bases). The CDR3 sequence is 13 residues long. The germline gives CDR1 ENHRY, CDR2 SYGVKD. V was cut by 6 bases and J by 4 bases, with 11 bases left in between. This chain's CDR3 is CAIRGSEADTQYF. Here the CDR3 DNA reads TGTGCCATCAGGGGTAGCGAAGCAGATACGCAGTATTTT.

The chain combines TRBV12-5 with TRBJ2-7, with a weak D call TRBD1 (5 bases). CDR1 and CDR2 (germline): LGHNT, FRNRAP. V lost 1 base to trimming and J lost 4 bases, with 8 bases between them. This CDR3 comprises 13 residues. CDR3 sequence reads: CASGLGSGYEQYV. The CDR3 DNA sequence: TGTGCTAGTGGTTTGGGTTCAGGGTACGAGCAGTACGTC.

The V gene is TRBV2, the J gene TRBJ2-5; 7 nucleotides line up with TRBD2. The CDR3 covers 14 residues. Losses at the gene ends were 8 bases for V and 5 bases for J; bases not matched to a gene: 11. The germline CDR1 and CDR2 sequences are SNHLY and FYNNEI. The CDR3 loop is CASGGLVVSETQYF. The CDR3, as DNA: TGTGCCAGCGGAGGACTAGTCGTTTCCGAGACCCAGTACTTC.

The CDR3 DNA sequence: TGTGCCAGCAGTTATTTTTCCTCAATGATGCATTTT. As protein: CASSYFSSMMHF. The rearrangement links TRBV6-2 or TRBV6-3 to TRBJ1-5, with D unclear. The CDR3 covers 12 residues. V was clipped by 3 bases and J by 15 bases, with 15 bases between them. In germline, CDR1 is MNHEY, CDR2 SVGEGT.

The CDR3 protein is CASSRTGLGNTIYF. The CDR3 DNA is TGTGCCAGCAGTCGGACAGGGCTAGGAAACACCATATATTTT. J is TRBJ1-3 and V is TRBV28, with 8 bases aligning to TRBD1. The germline gives CDR1 MDHEN, CDR2 SYDVKM. Trimming took 5 bases from V and 4 from J; bases not matched to a gene: 4. The CDR3 is 14 amino acids.

The rearrangement uses TRBV19 and TRBJ2-6; no reliable D call. From germline, CDR1 is LNHDA and CDR2 SQIVND (reference sequence). The CDR3 contains 15 residues. Deletions cut 3 bases from V and 3 bases from J, with 9 bases between. CDR3 sequence: CASSISTNGANVLTF. DNA of the CDR3: TGTGCCAGTAGTATCAGCACTAATGGGGCCAACGTCCTGACTTTC.

This clone was recorded only once. CDR3 sequence reads: CASRPNSYRVSNQPQHF. CDR3 sequence (DNA): TGTGCCAGCCGCCCAAATTCTTACAGGGTGAGCAATCAGCCCCAGCATTTT. The chain couples TRBV27 to TRBJ1-5; TRBD1 might be the D (6 bases). Between the trimmed V and J ends, which lost 8 bases and 1 base, there was a span of 21 bases. Germline assignment: CDR1 MNHEY and CDR2 SMNVEV (reference sequence). The CDR3 is 17 residues long.

The rearrangement links TRBV30 to TRBJ1-3; D possibly corresponds to TRBD1 (6 bases). V lost 0 bases to trimming and J lost 0 bases, with 15 bases between them. Germline V gives CDR1 GTSNPN, CDR2 SVGIG (reference sequence). This CDR3 has 17 residues. The CDR3: CAWSVRGQQNSGNTIYF. The CDR3 DNA reads TGTGCCTGGAGTGTAAGAGGACAGCAAAACTCTGGAAACACCATATATTTT.

The chain couples TRBV5-6 to TRBJ2-1; the D gene is possibly TRBD1 (6 bases). V was cut by 6 bases and J by 1 base, with 14 bases left in between. The CDR3 has 15 amino acids. Germline values: CDR1 SGHDT, CDR2 YYEEEE. The CDR3 region has the DNA TGTGCCAGCACCACGGGACAAAGATCCTACAATGAGCAGTTCTTC. Translation: CASTTGQRSYNEQFF.

J is TRBJ2-5 and V is TRBV3-1 (or the pseudogene TRBV3-2), with D perhaps assigned TRBD1 or TRBD2 (6 bases each). Trimming removed 4 bases from V and 4 bases from J, with 19 bases in between. CDR3 length equals 16 residues. The germline V gene encodes CDR1 LGHDT and CDR2 YNNKEL (reference sequence). Here the CDR3 DNA reads TGTGCCAGCAGCCCGCACTGGAGGGGGATCTCAGAGACCCAGTACTTC. It encodes CASSPHWRGISETQYF.

The sample holds a few counts of this clone. This rearrangement joins TRBV6-6 to TRBJ2-2; the D call may be TRBD1 or TRBD2 (5 bases each). Trimming pared 10 bases from V and 10 bases from J, leaving 13 bases between. The CDR3 covers 11 residues. Germline V gene lookup returns CDR1 MNHNY and CDR2 SVGAGI (reference sequence). The CDR3 DNA is TGTGCCACCAAGGGACCCACGGAGCTGTTTTTT. It translates to CATKGPTELFF.

This chain's CDR3 is CASTRGQWETQYF. In DNA form, the CDR3 reads TGTGCCAGCACCCGGGGACAGTGGGAGACCCAGTACTTC. This rearrangement joins TRBV14 to TRBJ2-5; 7 bases map to TRBD1. The CDR3 spans 13 residues. The germline gives CDR1 SGHDN, CDR2 FVKESK. After removal of 7 bases from V and 5 bases from J, the junction contained 7 bases not matched to a gene. The whole variable domain, filled in from reference TRBV14 and TRBJ2-5, reads EAGVTQFPSHSVIEKGQTVTLRCDPISGHDNLYWYRRVMGKEIKFLLHFVKESKQDESGMPNNRFLAERTGGTYSTLKVQPAELEDSGVYFCASTRGQWETQYFGPGTRLLVL.